This T cell receptor (beta chain) derives from a study of shared clonotypes between healthy human individuals. Study outcomes and limitations: In contrast to clonotypes shared by all four donors, non-shared clonotypes had lower generation probabilities. In having few donors, the study represented limited genetic and exposure-history diversity. Richness estimates generally favored naive over memory subsets.

Execution of the assay was at deep level. Repertoires were generated with immunoSEQ multiplex PCR, while TCRdb's copy carries only in-frame clones and drops some. The sample includes some 1,400,000 clones, over 95% of them seen just once. This clone was counted once. Antigen: not known. The CDR3 contains 16 residues. The rearrangement uses TRBV21-1 and TRBJ2-6; the D call TRBD2 from the table was never checked on the DNA. TRBV21-1 is described as a pseudogene. Material for sequencing was naive CD4+ T cells sorted from blood. Subset given: CD45RA+ positively selected. This sequence was found in a man younger than 45 in good health. The CDR3 DNA sequence: TGTGCCAGCACTTCTGGGAGGGGTAACGGGGCCAACGTCCTGACTTTC. Residues: CASTSGRGNGANVLTF.